The 13 T cell receptor beta chains reported below all come from one sample, sequenced in a study of blood T cell repertoires in COVID-19. Libraries were prepared by immunoSEQ multiplex PCR; TCRdb keeps only in-frame clonotypes and omits some of them. The sample includes 250,000 to 350,000 clones, more than 70% seen only once; the top ten take 7.8%. The sequenced sample consisted of peripheral blood. All receptors derive from a woman aged 50 to 60 who had recovered from COVID-19.

The genes are TRBV5-1 and TRBJ2-7; 9 bases align to TRBD1. Germline CDR1 SGHRS, CDR2 YFSETQ. The CDR3 is made up of 14 amino acids. With V trimmed by 3 bases and J by 6 bases, 7 bases remained unmatched. The CDR3 DNA reads as TGCGCCAGCAGCTGGAGGGACAGGGCGACCGAGCAGTACTTC. Translation gives CASSWRDRATEQYF.

The genes are TRBV7-2 and TRBJ2-2; 11 positions match TRBD2. J gave up 7 bases and V 3 bases, and 13 bases lay outside the gene matches. Germline lookup yields CDR1 SGHTA and CDR2 FQGNSA. The CDR3 runs 18 residues. CDR3 DNA sequence: TGTGCCAGCAGCTTTGTTAGCGGGGGGGCCTCGCTGTACGGGGAGCTGTTTTTT. Its protein is CASSFVSGGASLYGELFF.

The V call is TRBV27, the J call TRBJ2-7, with TRBD1 matching 10 bases. The trim removed 5 bases at V and 7 bases at J, leaving 8 bases unmatched. Germline loops: CDR1 MNHEY, CDR2 SMNVEV (reference sequence). CDR3 length equals 14 residues. The CDR3 protein is CASSLRDRGGEQYF. As DNA, the CDR3 is TGTGCCAGCAGTCTCAGGGACAGGGGCGGAGAGCAGTACTTC.

The chain combines TRBV6-2 or TRBV6-3 with TRBJ2-7; 8 nucleotides match TRBD2. The V gene end was trimmed by 4 bases and the J gene end by 4 bases; junction bases not matched to a gene: 6. Germline V lookup: CDR1 MNHEY, CDR2 SVGEGT. The CDR3 runs 14 residues. The CDR3: CASSWSSGKYEQYF. Written as DNA, the CDR3 is TGTGCCAGCAGTTGGAGTAGCGGGAAGTACGAGCAGTACTTC.

Turning to this clone: Other DNA sequences in the same sample also yield this CDR3. The DNA of the CDR3 is TGTGCCAGTCAGGGGTGGACTGAAGCTTTCTTT. Encoded protein: CASQGWTEAFF. This chain connects TRBV19 to TRBJ1-1; D perhaps matches TRBD1 (6 bases). The V gene lost 8 bases and the J gene lost 5 bases, with 9 bases spanning the gap. Germline V gives CDR1 LNHDA, CDR2 SQIVND (reference sequence). The CDR3 loop spans 11 amino acids.

J is TRBJ1-6 and V is TRBV11-2; 7 bases align to TRBD1. Losses at the gene ends were 4 bases for V and 8 bases for J; bases not matched to a gene: 5. In germline, CDR1 is SGHAT, CDR2 FQNNGV. CDR3 length equals 14 residues. CDR3 bases: TGTGCCAGCAGCTGGGGACAGTTGGATTCACCCCTCCACTTT. Residues: CASSWGQLDSPLHF.

The chain carries TRBV6-5 and TRBJ1-6, with TRBD1 matching over 9 bases. There are 16 residues in the CDR3. Trimming took 0 bases from V and 8 from J; bases not matched to a gene: 5. Germline-derived CDR1 and CDR2 are MNHEY and SVGAGI. The CDR3 is CASSYSQGALDSPLHF. The CDR3 bases are TGTGCCAGCAGTTACTCACAGGGGGCATTGGATTCACCCCTCCACTTT.

Written as DNA, the CDR3 is TGTGCCAGCAGTTTTCTAACCAGGGACACTGAAGCTTTCTTT. Amino acid sequence: CASSFLTRDTEAFF. The gene calls are TRBV6-5 and TRBJ1-1; the D gene is possibly TRBD1 (5 bases). Germline CDR1 is MNHEY and CDR2 is SVGAGI. The CDR3 totals 14 residues. Trimming removed 4 bases from V and 3 bases from J, with 12 bases in between.

This chain uses TRBV6-5 with TRBJ1-3; 9 positions agree with TRBD1. The CDR3 totals 16 residues. Germline-derived CDR1 and CDR2 are MNHEY and SVGAGI. V was pared by 2 bases and J by 2 bases, with 4 bases of the junction left unmatched. CDR3 amino acids: CASSYADRGTGNTIYF. The CDR3 region has the DNA TGTGCCAGCAGTTACGCGGACAGGGGAACTGGAAACACCATATATTTT.

The rearrangement uses TRBV6-5 and TRBJ1-6; perhaps TRBD1 as D (5 bases). CDR3 length: 15 residues. Germline values: CDR1 MNHEY, CDR2 SVGAGI. Deletions cut 2 bases from V and 9 bases from J, with 14 bases between. The CDR3 loop reads CASSYRGTSVSPLHF. The DNA for the CDR3 is TGTGCCAGCAGTTACAGGGGCACCTCCGTTTCACCCCTCCACTTT.

In this sample, this clone turned up a few times. V and J are TRBV6-5 and TRBJ1-5; no definite D call. Germline V gives CDR1 MNHEY, CDR2 SVGAGI. The V and J ends lost 0 bases and 7 bases respectively, with 7 bases between them. The CDR3 sequence is 13 residues long. CDR3 residues: CASSYSRRQPQHF. The CDR3, as DNA: TGTGCCAGCAGTTACTCGCGTCGGCAGCCCCAGCATTTT.

In this sample, this clone turned up once. The chain employs TRBV2 and TRBJ2-5, with D tentatively TRBD2 (5 bases). CDR1 is SNHLY, CDR2 FYNNEI, per germline. The ends were cut back, 3 bases at V and 5 bases at J, with 10 bases in the middle. The CDR3 totals 13 residues. Here the CDR3 DNA reads TGTGCCAGCAGTGAGCCGTCGGGGGAGACCCAGTACTTC. Amino acid sequence: CASSEPSGETQYF.

This sequence joins TRBV19 and TRBJ2-5, with a possible D match to TRBD2 (5 bases). Germline CDR1 and CDR2: LNHDA and SQIVND (reference sequence). This CDR3 is built from 16 residues. V lost 5 bases and J lost 5, with 21 bases in between. The CDR3 coding sequence is TGTGCCAGTAGTCGTGGCGGACTGCCCGGGGATGAGACCCAGTACTTC. Its translation: CASSRGGLPGDETQYF.